Detailed here is one T cell receptor beta chain. Data came from immunoSEQ multiplex PCR; TCRdb stores just in-frame clones and leaves some out. Here the sample spans some 66,000 clones, about 86% being singletons. The sample comes from a study of blood T cell repertoires in COVID-19. Per germline, CDR1 KGHDR and CDR2 SFDVKD. With 2 bases removed from V and 3 bases from J, the gap between germline ends came to 16 bases. The CDR3 is made up of 16 amino acids. Source material: peripheral blood. The chain carries TRBV24-1 and TRBJ2-7, with D maybe TRBD2 (5 bases). This TCR derives from a man aged 45-60 years with active COVID-19. The CDR3 region has the DNA TGTGCCACCAGTGATTCCCTGACTACAGTTCTCTACGAGCAGTACTTC. Translation gives CATSDSLTTVLYEQYF.